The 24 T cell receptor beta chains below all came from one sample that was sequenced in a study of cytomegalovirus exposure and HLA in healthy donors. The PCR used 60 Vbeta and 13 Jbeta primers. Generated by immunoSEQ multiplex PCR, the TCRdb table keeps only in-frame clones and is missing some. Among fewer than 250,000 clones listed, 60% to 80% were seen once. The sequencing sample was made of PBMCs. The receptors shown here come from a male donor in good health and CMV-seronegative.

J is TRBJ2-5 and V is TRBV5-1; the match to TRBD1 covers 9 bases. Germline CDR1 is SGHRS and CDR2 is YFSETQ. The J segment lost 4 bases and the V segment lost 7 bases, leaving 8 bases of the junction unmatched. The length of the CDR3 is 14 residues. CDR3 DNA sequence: TGCGCCAGCCGGACAGGGGAGTTAGGAGAGACCCAGTACTTC. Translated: CASRTGELGETQYF.

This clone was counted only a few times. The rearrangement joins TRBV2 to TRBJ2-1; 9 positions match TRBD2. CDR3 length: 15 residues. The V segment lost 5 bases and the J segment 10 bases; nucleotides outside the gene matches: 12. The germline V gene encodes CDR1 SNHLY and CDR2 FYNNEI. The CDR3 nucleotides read TGTGCCAGCAGTAAACTACGCGGGGGGGAGGAGGAGCAGTTCTTC. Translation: CASSKLRGGEEEQFF.

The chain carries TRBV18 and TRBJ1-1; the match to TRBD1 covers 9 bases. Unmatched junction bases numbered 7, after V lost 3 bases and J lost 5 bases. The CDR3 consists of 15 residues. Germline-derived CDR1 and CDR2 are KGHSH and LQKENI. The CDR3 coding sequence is TGTGCCAGCTCACCTAAACAGGGGGCCCTGACTGAAGCTTTCTTT. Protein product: CASSPKQGALTEAFF.

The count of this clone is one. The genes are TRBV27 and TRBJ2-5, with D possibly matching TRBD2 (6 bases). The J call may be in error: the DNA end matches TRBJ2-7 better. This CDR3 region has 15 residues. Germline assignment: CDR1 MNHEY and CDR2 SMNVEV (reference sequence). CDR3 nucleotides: TGTGCCAGCACGATTATGGGGGGTCTGGGGAGCGAGCAGTACTTC. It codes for CASTIMGGLGSEQYF.

CDR3 protein: CASRVQGNTEAFF. In DNA form, the CDR3 reads TGTGCCAGTAGAGTTCAGGGAAACACTGAAGCTTTCTTT. The gene calls are TRBV19 and TRBJ1-1, with a tentative D call TRBD1 (5 bases). The CDR3 runs to 13 residues. Trimming took off 6 bases at V and 2 bases at J, with 10 bases between the two ends. The germline gives CDR1 LNHDA, CDR2 SQIVND (reference sequence).

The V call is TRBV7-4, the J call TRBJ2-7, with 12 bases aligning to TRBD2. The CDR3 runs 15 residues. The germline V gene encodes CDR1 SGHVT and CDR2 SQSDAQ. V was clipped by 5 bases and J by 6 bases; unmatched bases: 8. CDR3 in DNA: TGTGCCAGCAGCCCCTGGACTAGCGGGACTGGCGAGCAGTACTTC. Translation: CASSPWTSGTGEQYF. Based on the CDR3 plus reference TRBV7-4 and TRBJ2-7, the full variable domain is GAGVSQSPRYKVAKRGRDVALRCDSISGHVTLYWYRQTLGQGSEVLTYSQSDAQRDKSGRPSGRFSAERPERSVSTLKIQRTEQGDSAVYLCASSPWTSGTGEQYFGPGTRLTVT.

CDR3 residues: CASSGGAGKVETQYF. The CDR3 bases are TGTGCCAGTAGTGGGGGAGCGGGAAAGGTGGAGACCCAGTACTTC. The V gene is TRBV19, the J gene TRBJ2-5, with 7 bases that match TRBD2. Germline trimming cut 5 bases from V and 5 bases from J; bases unmatched to any gene: 11. Germline CDR1 and CDR2: LNHDA and SQIVND (reference sequence). The CDR3 sequence is 15 residues long.

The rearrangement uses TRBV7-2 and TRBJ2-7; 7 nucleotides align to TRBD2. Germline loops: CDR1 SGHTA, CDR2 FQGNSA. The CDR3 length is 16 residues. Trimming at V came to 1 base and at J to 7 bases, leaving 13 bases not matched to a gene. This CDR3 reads CASSLGVGREAWEQYF. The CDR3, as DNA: TGTGCCAGCAGCTTAGGTGTGGGACGGGAGGCGTGGGAGCAGTACTTC.

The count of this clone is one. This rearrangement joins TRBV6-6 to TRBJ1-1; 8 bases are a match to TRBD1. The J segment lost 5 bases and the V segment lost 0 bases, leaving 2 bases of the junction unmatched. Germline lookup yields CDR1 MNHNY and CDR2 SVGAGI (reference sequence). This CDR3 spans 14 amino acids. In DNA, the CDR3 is TGTGCCAGCAGTTACTCGAACAGGGGGACTGAAGCTTTCTTT. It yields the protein CASSYSNRGTEAFF.

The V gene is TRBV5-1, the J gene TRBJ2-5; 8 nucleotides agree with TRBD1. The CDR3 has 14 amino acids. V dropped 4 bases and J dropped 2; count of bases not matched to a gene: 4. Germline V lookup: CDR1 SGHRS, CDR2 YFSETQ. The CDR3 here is CASSPTGVQETQYF. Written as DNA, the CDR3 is TGCGCCAGCAGCCCGACAGGGGTTCAAGAGACCCAGTACTTC.

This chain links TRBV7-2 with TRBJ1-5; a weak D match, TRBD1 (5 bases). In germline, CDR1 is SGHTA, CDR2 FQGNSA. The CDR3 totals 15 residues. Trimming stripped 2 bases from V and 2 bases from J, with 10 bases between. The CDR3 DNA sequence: TGTGCCAGCAGCTTATGGGGGAGGGGCAATCAGCCCCAGCATTTT. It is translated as CASSLWGRGNQPQHF.

Here the CDR3 DNA reads TGTGCCAGCAGCTCCCCCAGCAGAGGGAACACTGAAGCTTTCTTT. This sequence encodes CASSSPSRGNTEAFF. The chain combines TRBV28 with TRBJ1-1; D not certain. This CDR3 is built from 15 residues. Trimming shortened V by 6 bases and J by 1 base, and 15 bases separated the two germline ends. Germline V gene sequence: CDR1 MDHEN, CDR2 SYDVKM.

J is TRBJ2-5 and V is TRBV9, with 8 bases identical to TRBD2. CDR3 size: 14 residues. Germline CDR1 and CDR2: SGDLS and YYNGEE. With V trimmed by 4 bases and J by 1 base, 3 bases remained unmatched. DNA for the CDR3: TGTGCCAGCAGCCCCGGGACTAGCCAAGAGACCCAGTACTTC. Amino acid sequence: CASSPGTSQETQYF.

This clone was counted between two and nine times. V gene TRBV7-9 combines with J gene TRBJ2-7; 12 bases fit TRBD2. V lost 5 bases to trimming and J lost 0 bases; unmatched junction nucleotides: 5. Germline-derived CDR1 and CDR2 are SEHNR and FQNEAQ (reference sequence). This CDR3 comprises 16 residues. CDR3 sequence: CASSLRLAGASYEQYF. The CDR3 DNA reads TGTGCCAGCAGCCTCAGACTAGCGGGGGCCTCCTACGAGCAGTACTTC.

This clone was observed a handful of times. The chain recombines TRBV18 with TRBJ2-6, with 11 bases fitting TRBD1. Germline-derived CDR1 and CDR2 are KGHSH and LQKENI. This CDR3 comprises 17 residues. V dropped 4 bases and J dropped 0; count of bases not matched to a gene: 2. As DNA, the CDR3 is TGTGCCAGCTCACGGGGACAGGGGGGCTCTGGGGCCAACGTCCTGACTTTC. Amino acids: CASSRGQGGSGANVLTF.

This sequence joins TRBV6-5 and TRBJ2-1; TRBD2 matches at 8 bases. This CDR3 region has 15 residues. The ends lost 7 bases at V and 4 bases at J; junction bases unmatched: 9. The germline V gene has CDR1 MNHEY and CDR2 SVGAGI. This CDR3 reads CASNPTSGGYNEQFF. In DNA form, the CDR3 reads TGTGCCAGCAATCCAACTAGCGGAGGTTACAATGAGCAGTTCTTC.

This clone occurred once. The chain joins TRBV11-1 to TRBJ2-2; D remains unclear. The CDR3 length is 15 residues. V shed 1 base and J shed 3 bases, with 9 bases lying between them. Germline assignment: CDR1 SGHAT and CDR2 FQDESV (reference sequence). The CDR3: CASSLVGPYTGELFF. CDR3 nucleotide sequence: TGTGCCAGCAGCTTAGTCGGTCCGTACACCGGGGAGCTGTTTTTT.

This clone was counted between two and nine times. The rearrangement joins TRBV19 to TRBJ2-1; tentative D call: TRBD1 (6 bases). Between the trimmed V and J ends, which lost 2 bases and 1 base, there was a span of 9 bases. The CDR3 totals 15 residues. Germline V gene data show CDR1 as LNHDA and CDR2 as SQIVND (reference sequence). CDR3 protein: CASSIRQGSYNEQFF. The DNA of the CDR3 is TGTGCCAGTAGTATAAGGCAGGGGTCCTACAATGAGCAGTTCTTC.

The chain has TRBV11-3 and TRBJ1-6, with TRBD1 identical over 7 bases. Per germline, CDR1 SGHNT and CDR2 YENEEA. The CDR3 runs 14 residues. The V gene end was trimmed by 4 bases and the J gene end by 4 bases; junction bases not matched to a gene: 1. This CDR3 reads CASSSGQYNSPLHF. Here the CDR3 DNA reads TGTGCCAGCAGCTCGGGACAGTATAATTCACCCCTCCACTTT.

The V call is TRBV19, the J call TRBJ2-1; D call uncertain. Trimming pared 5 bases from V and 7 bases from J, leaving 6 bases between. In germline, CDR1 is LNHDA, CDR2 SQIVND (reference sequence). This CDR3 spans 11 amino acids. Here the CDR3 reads CASSSRNEQFF. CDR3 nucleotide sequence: TGTGCCAGTAGTTCGAGGAATGAGCAGTTCTTC.

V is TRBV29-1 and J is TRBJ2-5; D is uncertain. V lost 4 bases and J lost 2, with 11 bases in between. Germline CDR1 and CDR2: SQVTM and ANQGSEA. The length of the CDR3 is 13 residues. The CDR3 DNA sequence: TGCAGCGTTGTCAGGCCTCCTCAAGAGACCCAGTACTTC. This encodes CSVVRPPQETQYF. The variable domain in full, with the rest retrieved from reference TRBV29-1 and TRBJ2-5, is SAVISQKPSRDICQRGTSLTIQCQVDSQVTMMFWYRQQPGQSLTLIATANQGSEATYESGFVIDKFPISRPNLTFSTLTVSNMSPEDSSIYLCSVVRPPQETQYFGPGTRLLVL.

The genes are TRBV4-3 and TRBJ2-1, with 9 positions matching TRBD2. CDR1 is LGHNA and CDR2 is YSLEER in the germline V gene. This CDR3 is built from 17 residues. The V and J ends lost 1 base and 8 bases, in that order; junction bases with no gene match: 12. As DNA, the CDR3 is TGCGCCAGCAGCCAAGGGGCGAGCGGGGGGTGGACGGATGAGCAGTTCTTC. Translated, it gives CASSQGASGGWTDEQFF.

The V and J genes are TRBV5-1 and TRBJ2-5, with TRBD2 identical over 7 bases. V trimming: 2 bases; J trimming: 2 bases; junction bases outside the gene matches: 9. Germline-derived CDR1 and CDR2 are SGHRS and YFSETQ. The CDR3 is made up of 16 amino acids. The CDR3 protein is CASSLESGTPQETQYF. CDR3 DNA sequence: TGCGCCAGCAGCTTAGAGAGCGGGACGCCTCAAGAGACCCAGTACTTC.

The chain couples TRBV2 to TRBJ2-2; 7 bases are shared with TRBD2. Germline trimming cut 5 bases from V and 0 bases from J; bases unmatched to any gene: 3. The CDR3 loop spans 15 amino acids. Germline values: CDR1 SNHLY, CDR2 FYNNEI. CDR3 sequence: CASSSGTSNTGELFF. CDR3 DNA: TGTGCCAGCAGTAGCGGGACCTCGAACACCGGGGAGCTGTTTTTT.